This T cell receptor beta chain is from a study of beta chain features in type 1 diabetes (dated by TCRdb to 2016 to 2019). Background on the whole study: Mean age, gender distribution, total cell number and subset yield were not different between patients and healthy donors. A total of roughly 110 million sorted cells were examined across all samples, and the number of cells per subset was strongly correlated with RNA yield. The study compared TCRB repertoires of sorted circulating CD4+ T cell subsets between recently diagnosed type 1 diabetes patients and matched healthy donors. Regulatory and stem cell-like memory subsets were isolated from only 8 patients and roughly 8 healthy donors, whereas naive and central memory subsets came from all 28 donors. The study at large found these results: PCR might favor shorter templates, but patient and control samples were amplified and corrected together, so any skew would affect both groups equally. At VDJ recombination sites, type 1 diabetes patients had fewer insertions and more deleted nucleotides, which implies abnormalities in thymic rearrangement. Naive, central memory and regulatory TCRB repertoires appeared to be more similar among patients than among healthy donors. In all four CD4+ subsets, TCRB CDR3 length was moderately but significantly shorter in type 1 diabetes patients. Because cDNA was sequenced instead of genomic DNA, activated cells with high expression could be over-represented, although the groups did not differ in activation or CD3 levels. Because small numbers of individuals were included in the HLA sub-analyses, any influence of HLA type on TCRB rearrangement was left unresolved.

The germline V gene supplies CDR1 SGDLS and CDR2 YYNGEE. From cysteine to phenylalanine, the CDR3 is 12 amino acids long. Left in the record is the CDR3 DNA by itself, 36 bases read in frame from the first base. V and J are truncated by 0 bases and 15 bases respectively, leaving an intervening sequence of 10 bases. All of the isolated RNA was reverse transcribed with the High Capacity cDNA Reverse Transcription Kit, so expressed TCRB transcripts were sequenced. Naive, central memory and regulatory T cell samples underwent deep immunoSEQ sequencing, averaging around 3.7 million total reads per sample. Sorted cells were lysed in RLT buffer and RNA was extracted with DNase-treated RNeasy Micro or Mini kits, depending on cell number. To prevent cross-contamination, each cell subset was processed individually, whereas patient and healthy donor samples were processed jointly. The immunoSEQ multiplex PCR was used to amplify TCRB sequences from cDNA, generating 87-bp fragments that spanned the CDR3 region. Amplicons were sequenced on the Illumina HiSeq platform. Turning to the authors' computational methods: Synthetic template baselines were used to correct PCR bias computationally, reads within Hamming distance 2 were collapsed together, and singletons that could not be merged were discarded. Reads were aligned to IMGT to assign V, D and J genes, CDR3 length, and insertions or deletions at six rearrangement sites. Clonotype counts were normalized to sorted cell number within each subset before computing true diversity and Gini coefficients with the tcR R package. The overlap coefficient, calculated on TCRB nucleotide sequences, was used to measure repertoire sharing. Out-of-frame TCRB sequences from naive cells were analyzed to stand in for the pre-selection repertoire. TCRdb obtained this table from immuneACCESS and retained in-frame rearrangements with V and J assigned. These tables miss some clones; where compared with another copy, unresolved V genes account for less than half of the shortfall, and the remainder is unexplained. For V, J and clone size, that table is used; D and trimming come from the DNA. For this sample the table gives 140,000 to 150,000 clones, of which more than 9% were detected only once. The ten biggest clones cover approximately 1.3% of the sample.

This clone was seen ten or more times. Its antigen remains unidentified. One base away there is no much larger clone; base qualities are not given. A single peripheral blood draw of approximately 120 mL on average was collected from each donor into heparinised tubes. Using a panel that included CD45RO, CCR7, CD25, CD127, CD95 and CD27, naive, central memory, regulatory and stem cell-like memory CD4+ T cells were sorted on a BD FACSAria II. Purity was above 95% for every sorted population. PBMCs were separated immediately by Lymphoprep density gradient centrifugation and were stained directly, without being cultured. Samples were stained and sorted in pairs, with one healthy donor and one patient per experiment, so that batch effects were minimized.

The chain is assembled from TRBV9 and TRBJ1-6; matching of 6 bases hints at TRBD1 as the D gene. The TCR comes from a young man in good health. The sample consisted of naive CD4+ T cells from blood. The sample's cell subset or site label is to be understood as: true naive CD4+ T cells. The CDR3 reads as follows: CASSVVGGRLHF. The sequenced DNA is TGTGCCAGCAGCGTAGTTGGGGGCCGCCTCCACTTT.